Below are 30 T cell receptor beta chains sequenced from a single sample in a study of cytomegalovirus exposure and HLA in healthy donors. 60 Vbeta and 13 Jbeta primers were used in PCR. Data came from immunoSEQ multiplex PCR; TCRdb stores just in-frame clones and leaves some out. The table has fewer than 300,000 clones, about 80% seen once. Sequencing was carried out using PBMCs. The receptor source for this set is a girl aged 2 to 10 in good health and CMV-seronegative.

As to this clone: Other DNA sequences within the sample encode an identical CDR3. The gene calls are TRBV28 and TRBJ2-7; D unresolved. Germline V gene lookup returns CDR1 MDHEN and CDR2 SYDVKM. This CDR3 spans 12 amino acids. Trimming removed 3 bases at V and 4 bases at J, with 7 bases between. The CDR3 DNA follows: TGTGCCAGCAGTTTTATCTCGTACGAGCAGTACTTC. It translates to CASSFISYEQYF. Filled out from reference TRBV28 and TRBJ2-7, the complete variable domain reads DVKVTQSSRYLVKRTGEKVFLECVQDMDHENMFWYRQDPGLGLRLIYFSYDVKMKEKGDIPEGYSVSREKKERFSLILESASTNQTSMYLCASSFISYEQYFGPGTRLTVT.

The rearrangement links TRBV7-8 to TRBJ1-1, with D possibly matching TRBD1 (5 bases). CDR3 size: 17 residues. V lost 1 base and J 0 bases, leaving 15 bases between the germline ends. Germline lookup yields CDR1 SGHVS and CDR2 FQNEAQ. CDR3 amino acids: CASSLGRGARLNTEAFF. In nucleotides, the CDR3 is TGTGCCAGCAGCTTAGGGAGGGGAGCACGCCTGAACACTGAAGCTTTCTTT.

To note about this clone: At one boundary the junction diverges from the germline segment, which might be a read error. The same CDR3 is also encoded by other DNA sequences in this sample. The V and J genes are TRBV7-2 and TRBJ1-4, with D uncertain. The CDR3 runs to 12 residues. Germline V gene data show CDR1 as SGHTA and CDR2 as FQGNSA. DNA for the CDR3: TGTGCCAGCAGCCGCGGGGATGAGAAACTGTTTTTT. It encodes CASSRGDEKLFF.

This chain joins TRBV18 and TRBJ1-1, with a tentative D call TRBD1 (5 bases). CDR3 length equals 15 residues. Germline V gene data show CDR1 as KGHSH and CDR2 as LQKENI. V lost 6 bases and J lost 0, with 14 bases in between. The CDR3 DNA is TGTGCCAGCTCGGCCGCGGGGGGAGTGAACACTGAAGCTTTCTTT. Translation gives CASSAAGGVNTEAFF.

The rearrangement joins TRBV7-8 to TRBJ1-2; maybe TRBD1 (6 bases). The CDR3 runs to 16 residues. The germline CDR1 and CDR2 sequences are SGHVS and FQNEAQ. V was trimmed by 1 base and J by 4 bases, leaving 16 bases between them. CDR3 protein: CASSLVWGGAVYGYTF. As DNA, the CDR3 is TGTGCCAGCAGCTTAGTGTGGGGGGGCGCAGTCTATGGCTACACCTTC. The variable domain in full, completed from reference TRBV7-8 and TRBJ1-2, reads GAGVSQSPRYKVAKRGQDVALRCDPISGHVSLFWYQQALGQGPEFLTYFQNEAQLDKSGLPSDRFFAERPEGSVSTLKIQRTQQEDSAVYLCASSLVWGGAVYGYTFGSGTRLTVV.

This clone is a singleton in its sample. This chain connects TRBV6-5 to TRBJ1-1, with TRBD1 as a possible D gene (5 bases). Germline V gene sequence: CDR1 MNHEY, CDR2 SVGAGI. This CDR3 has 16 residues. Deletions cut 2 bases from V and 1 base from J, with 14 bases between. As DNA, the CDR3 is TGTGCCAGCAGTTACGGACCAGGGATTGGGAACACTGAAGCTTTCTTT. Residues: CASSYGPGIGNTEAFF.

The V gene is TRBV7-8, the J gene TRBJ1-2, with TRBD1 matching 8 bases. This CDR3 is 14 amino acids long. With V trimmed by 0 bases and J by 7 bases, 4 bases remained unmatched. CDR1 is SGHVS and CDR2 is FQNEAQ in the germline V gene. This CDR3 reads CASSLASRGLGYTF. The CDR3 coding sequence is TGTGCCAGCAGCTTAGCCTCCAGGGGGCTTGGCTACACCTTC.

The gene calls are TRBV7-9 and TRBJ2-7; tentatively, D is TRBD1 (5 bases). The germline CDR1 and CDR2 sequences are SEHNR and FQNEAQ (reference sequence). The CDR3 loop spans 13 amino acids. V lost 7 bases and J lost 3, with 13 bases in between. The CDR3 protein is CASTSGSIYEQYF. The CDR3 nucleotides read TGTGCCAGCACCTCAGGGTCTATCTACGAGCAGTACTTC.

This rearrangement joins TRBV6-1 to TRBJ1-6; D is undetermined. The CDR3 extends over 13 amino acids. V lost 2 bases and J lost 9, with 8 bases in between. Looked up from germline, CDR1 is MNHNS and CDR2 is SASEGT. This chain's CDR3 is CASSEREGSPLHF. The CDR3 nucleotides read TGTGCCAGCAGTGAAAGGGAGGGTTCACCCCTCCACTTT.

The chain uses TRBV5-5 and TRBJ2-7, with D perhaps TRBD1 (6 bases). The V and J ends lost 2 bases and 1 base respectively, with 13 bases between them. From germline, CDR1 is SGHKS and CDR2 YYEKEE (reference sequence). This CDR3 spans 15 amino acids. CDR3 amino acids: CASSFLDRNSYEQYF. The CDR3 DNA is TGTGCCAGCAGCTTTTTAGACAGGAATTCCTACGAGCAGTACTTC. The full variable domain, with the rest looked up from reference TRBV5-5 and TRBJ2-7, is DAGVTQSPTHLIKTRGQQVTLRCSPISGHKSVSWYQQVLGQGPQFIFQYYEKEERGRGNFPDRFSARQFPNYSSELNVNALLLGDSALYLCASSFLDRNSYEQYFGPGTRLTVT.

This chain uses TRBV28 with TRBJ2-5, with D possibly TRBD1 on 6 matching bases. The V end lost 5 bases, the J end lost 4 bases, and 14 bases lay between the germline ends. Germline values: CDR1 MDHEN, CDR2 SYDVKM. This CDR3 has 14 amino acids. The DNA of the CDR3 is TGTGCCAGCAGTGCCACAGGGTATGGAGAGACCCAGTACTTC. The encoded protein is CASSATGYGETQYF. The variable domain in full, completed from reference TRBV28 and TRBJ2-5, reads DVKVTQSSRYLVKRTGEKVFLECVQDMDHENMFWYRQDPGLGLRLIYFSYDVKMKEKGDIPEGYSVSREKKERFSLILESASTNQTSMYLCASSATGYGETQYFGPGTRLLVL.

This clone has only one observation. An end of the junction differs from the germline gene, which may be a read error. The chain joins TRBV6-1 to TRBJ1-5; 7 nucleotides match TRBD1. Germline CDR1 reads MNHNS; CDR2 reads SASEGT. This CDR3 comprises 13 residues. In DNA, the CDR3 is TGTGCCAGCGACAGGGAATTCGGTCAGACCCAGCATTTT. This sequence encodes CASDREFGQTQHF.

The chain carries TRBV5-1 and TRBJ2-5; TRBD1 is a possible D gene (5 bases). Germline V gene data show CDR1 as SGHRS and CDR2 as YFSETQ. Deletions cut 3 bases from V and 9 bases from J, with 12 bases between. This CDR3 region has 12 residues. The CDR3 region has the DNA TGCGCCAGCAGCTCCCAGAGCAGGGCCCAGTACTTC. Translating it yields CASSSQSRAQYF.

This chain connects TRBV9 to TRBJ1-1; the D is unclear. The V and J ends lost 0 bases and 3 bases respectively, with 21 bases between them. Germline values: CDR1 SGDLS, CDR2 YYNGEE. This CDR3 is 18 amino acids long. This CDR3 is CASSVVGQAGSGDTEAFF. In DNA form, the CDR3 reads TGTGCCAGCAGCGTAGTTGGGCAGGCGGGATCCGGGGACACTGAAGCTTTCTTT.

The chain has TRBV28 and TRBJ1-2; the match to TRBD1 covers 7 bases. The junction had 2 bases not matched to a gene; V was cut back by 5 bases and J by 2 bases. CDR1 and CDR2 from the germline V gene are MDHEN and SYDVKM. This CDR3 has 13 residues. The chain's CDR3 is CASSTTGNYGYTF. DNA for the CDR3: TGTGCCAGCAGTACGACAGGGAACTATGGCTACACCTTC.

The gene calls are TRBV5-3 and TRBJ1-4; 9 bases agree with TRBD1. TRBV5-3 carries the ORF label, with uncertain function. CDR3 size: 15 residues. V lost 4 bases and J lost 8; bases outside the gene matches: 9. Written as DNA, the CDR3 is TGTGCCAGAAGCGAGCCGGGACAGGGTTGCGAAAAACTGTTTTTT. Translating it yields CARSEPGQGCEKLFF.

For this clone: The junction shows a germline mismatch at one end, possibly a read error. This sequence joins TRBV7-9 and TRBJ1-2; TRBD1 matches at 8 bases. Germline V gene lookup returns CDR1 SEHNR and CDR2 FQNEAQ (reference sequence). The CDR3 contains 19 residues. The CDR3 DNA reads TGTTCCAGCAGACGGCGGAGTATGACCGGGACAGGATTTAACTATGGCTACACCTTC. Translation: CSSRRRSMTGTGFNYGYTF.

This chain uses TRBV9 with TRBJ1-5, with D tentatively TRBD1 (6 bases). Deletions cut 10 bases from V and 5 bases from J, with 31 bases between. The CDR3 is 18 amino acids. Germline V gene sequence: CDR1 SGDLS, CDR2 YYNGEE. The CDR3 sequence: CAGTHPKSRGAIHQPQHF. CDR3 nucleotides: TGTGCCGGCACGCACCCAAAAAGTCGGGGGGCGATACATCAGCCCCAGCATTTT.

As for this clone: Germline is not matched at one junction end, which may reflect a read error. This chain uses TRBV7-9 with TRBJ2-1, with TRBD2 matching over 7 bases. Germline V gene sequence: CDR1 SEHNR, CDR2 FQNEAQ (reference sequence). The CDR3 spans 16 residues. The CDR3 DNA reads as TGTTCCAGCAGCTTAGGGCCCGCGGGAGACTTACATGAGCAGTTCTTC. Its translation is CSSSLGPAGDLHEQFF.

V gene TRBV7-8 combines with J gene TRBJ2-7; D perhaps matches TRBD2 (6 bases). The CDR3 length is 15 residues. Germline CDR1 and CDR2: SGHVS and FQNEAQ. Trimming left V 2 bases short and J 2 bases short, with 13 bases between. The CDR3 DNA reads TGTGCCAGCAGCTTACTCGCGGGGAACCCCTACGAGCAGTACTTC. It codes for CASSLLAGNPYEQYF.

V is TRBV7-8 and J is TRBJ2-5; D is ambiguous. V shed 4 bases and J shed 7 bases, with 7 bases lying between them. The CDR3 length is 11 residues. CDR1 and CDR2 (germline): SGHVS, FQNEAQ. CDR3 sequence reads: CASSSPRTQYF. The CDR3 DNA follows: TGTGCCAGCAGCTCCCCCCGGACCCAGTACTTC.

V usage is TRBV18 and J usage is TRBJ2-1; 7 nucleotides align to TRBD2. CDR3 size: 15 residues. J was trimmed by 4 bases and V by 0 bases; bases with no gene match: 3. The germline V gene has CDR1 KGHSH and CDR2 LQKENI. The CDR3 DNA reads TGTGCCAGCTCACCACCTCCTAGCGGTTACAATGAGCAGTTCTTC. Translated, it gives CASSPPPSGYNEQFF. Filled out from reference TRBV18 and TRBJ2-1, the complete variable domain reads NAGVMQNPRHLVRRRGQEARLRCSPMKGHSHVYWYRQLPEEGLKFMVYLQKENIIDESGMPKERFSAEFPKEGPSILRIQQVVRGDSAAYFCASSPPPSGYNEQFFGPGTRLTVL.

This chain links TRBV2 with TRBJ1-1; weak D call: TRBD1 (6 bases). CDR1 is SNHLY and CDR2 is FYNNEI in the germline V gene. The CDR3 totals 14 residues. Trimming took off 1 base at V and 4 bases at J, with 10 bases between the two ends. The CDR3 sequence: CASSEGEGGTEAFF. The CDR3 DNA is TGTGCCAGCAGTGAAGGGGAAGGGGGCACTGAAGCTTTCTTT.

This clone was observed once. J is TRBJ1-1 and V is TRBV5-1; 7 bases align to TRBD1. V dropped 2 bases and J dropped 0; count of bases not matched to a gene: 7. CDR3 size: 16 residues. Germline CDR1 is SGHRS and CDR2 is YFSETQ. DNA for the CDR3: TGCGCCAGCAGCTTTACAGGGGTGAGGTTGAACACTGAAGCTTTCTTT. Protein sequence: CASSFTGVRLNTEAFF.

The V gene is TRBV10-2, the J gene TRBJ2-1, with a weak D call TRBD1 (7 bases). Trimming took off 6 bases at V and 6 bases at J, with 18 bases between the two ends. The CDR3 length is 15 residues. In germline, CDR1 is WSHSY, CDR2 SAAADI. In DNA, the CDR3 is TGCGCCAGCAGAATAGGGGCAGGGGGGATCAATGAGCAGTTCTTC. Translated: CASRIGAGGINEQFF.

Written as DNA, the CDR3 is TGTGCCATCAGTGAGCCGAGCGGGACAGGGAGAGTCTACGAGCAGTACTTC. This gives the protein CAISEPSGTGRVYEQYF. The chain carries TRBV10-3 and TRBJ2-7; 9 bases map to TRBD1. This CDR3 spans 17 amino acids. CDR1 and CDR2 from the germline V gene are ENHRY and SYGVKD. J was trimmed by 3 bases and V by 2 bases; bases with no gene match: 11.

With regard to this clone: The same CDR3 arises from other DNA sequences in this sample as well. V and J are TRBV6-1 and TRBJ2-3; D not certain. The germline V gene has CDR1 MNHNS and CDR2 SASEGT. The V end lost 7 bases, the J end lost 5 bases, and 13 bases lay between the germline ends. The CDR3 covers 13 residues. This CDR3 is CASKLYGGDTQYF. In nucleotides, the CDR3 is TGTGCCAGCAAACTGTATGGTGGAGATACGCAGTATTTT.

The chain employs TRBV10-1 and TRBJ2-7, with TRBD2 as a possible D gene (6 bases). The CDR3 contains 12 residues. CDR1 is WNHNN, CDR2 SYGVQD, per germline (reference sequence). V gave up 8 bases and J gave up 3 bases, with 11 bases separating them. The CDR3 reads CASRMGLYEQYF. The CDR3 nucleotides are TGCGCCAGCCGTATGGGACTCTACGAGCAGTACTTC.

CDR3 loop: CAFYRDMRVGTDTQYF. Written as DNA, the CDR3 is TGTGCCTTTTACAGAGATATGAGGGTTGGCACAGATACGCAGTATTTT. V gene TRBV30 combines with J gene TRBJ2-3; the D gene is possibly TRBD2 (5 bases). Germline values: CDR1 GTSNPN, CDR2 SVGIG (reference sequence). This CDR3 is built from 16 residues. V was cut by 7 bases and J by 1 base, with 21 bases left in between.

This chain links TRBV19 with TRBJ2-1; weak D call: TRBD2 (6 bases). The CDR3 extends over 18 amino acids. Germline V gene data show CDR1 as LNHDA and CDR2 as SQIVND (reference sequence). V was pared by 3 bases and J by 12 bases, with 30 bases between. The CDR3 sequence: CASSIVTARRAPDVRQFF. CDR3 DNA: TGTGCCAGTAGTATTGTGACCGCCAGGAGGGCGCCGGATGTTAGGCAGTTCTTC.